This TCR beta chain comes out of a study of control samples from healthy donors and cancer patients (dated by TCRdb to the early 2020s). Library construction relied on the immunoSEQ multiplex PCR assay. Held by TCRdb, this immuneACCESS table contains in-frame sequences only and omits some clones. Under half of the omission traces to an unresolved V gene where checked; the cause of the rest is unknown. A total of around 55,000 clones appear in this sample, about 96% of them only once. The top ten hold 0.85% to 1.4% of the sample. Note on this clone: Its antigen is still unknown. The sample holds no much larger clone one base away, and base qualities are not on file.

Measured from the cysteine to the phenylalanine, the CDR3 is 15 residues long. Only the CDR3 region is kept as DNA, spanning 45 bases read in frame from base 1. The trim is 5 bases for V and 0 bases for J, with a gap of 13 bases between the germline ends. CDR1 and CDR2 are read off the germline V gene as MGHDK and SYGVNS. In this chain, TRBV25-1 is recombined with TRBJ1-1; tentative D gene TRBD1, with 6 bases matching. The receptor was isolated from a woman under 30 in good health. Sequenced: blood. The nucleotide sequence reads TGTGCCAGCAGTTCCCGGACAGAGATGAACACTGAAGCTTTCTTT. The resulting protein is CASSSRTEMNTEAFF.